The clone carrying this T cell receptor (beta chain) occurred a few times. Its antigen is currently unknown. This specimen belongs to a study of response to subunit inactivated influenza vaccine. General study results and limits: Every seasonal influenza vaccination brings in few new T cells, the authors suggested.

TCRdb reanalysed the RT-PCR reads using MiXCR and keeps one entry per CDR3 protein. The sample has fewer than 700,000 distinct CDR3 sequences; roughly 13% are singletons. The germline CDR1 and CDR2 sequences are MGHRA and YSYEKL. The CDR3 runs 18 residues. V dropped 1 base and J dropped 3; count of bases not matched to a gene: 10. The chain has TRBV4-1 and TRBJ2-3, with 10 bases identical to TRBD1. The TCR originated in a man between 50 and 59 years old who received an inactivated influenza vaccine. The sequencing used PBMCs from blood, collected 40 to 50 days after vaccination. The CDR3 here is CASSQVNGGQGLTDTQYF. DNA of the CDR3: TGCGCCAGCAGCCAAGTGAACGGGGGACAGGGGTTGACAGATACGCAGTATTTT.